This entry describes one T cell receptor (beta chain). Antigen unknown. Trimming cost V 5 bases and J 2 bases, with 14 bases left between them. The CDR3 spans 14 residues. The V gene's germline CDR1 is SQVTM and CDR2 ANQGSEA. These data come from a study of vaccination and CD4 T cells after COVID-19. The overall study: Typically, post-vaccine samples were obtained a median approximately 72 days after dose two, within a range of 14 to 241. Overlapping spike peptides from SARS-CoV-2, HCoV-NL63, HCoV-OC43 and HCoV-229E served to stimulate the cells. Control wells got either CEFX epitopes, HIV-1 Nef peptides, or no peptide at all.

The treatment here: roughly 10-day PBMC culture with coronavirus spike peptide pools or control peptides (ViraFEST assay). Cultured CD4+ T-cell DNA underwent Oncomine TCR Beta short-read sequencing. DNA came from CD4+ T cells after culture. TCRdb called the PCR reads again in MiXCR, with one record for every CDR3 protein. The sample contains approximately 12,000 distinct CDR3 sequences, 60% to 80% of which appear only once. The sequencing input was CD4+ T cells from blood, cultured in vitro. V usage is TRBV29-1 and J usage is TRBJ2-3; tentative D call: TRBD1 (6 bases). The receptor's source is a human donor who had recovered from COVID-19. The CDR3 DNA follows: TGCAGCGTTCATACAGGGATGTTCACAGATACGCAGTATTTT. This translates into CSVHTGMFTDTQYF.